This T cell receptor beta chain was retrieved from a study of blood T cell repertoires in COVID-19. About the study: Samples representing acute and convalescent COVID-19 were sourced from the United States, Italy and Spain. T cells, B-cell-depleted T cells, or PBMCs supplied cDNA or gDNA.

In the authors' workflow: From reference gene primer amplification, estimates of nucleated cell counts were derived. TCRdb keeps only in-frame clones here, not all; method: immunoSEQ multiplex PCR. V and J calls and clone size are those listed in that table; D and trimming were worked out from the DNA. Among just under 350,000 clones, around nine tenths were seen once, and the ten largest hold 2.5% to 4%. Germline CDR1 and CDR2: WNHNN and SYGVQD (reference sequence). The V end was cut by 6 bases, the J end by 1 base, with 9 bases between. The CDR3 loop spans 13 amino acids. This chain joins TRBV10-1 and TRBJ1-1; perhaps TRBD1 as D (5 bases). This clonotype was sampled from a young woman who had recovered from COVID-19. The sample consisted of peripheral blood. The CDR3 DNA follows: TGCGCCAGCAGGGACCAGGGGAACACTGAAGCTTTCTTT. It specifies CASRDQGNTEAFF.